This T cell receptor beta chain was obtained from a study of molecular identifiers for immune sequencing clone quantification. The ends lost 4 bases at V and 4 bases at J; junction bases unmatched: 5. CDR3 length: 16 amino acids. Germline CDR1 reads MDHEN; CDR2 reads SYDVKM. There are many counts of this clonotype. Bulk libraries came from a prior protocol with listed TCR primers. TCRdb independently ran MiXCR on the PCR reads; one entry per CDR3 protein. The sample contains a few hundred thousand distinct CDR3 sequences, about 21% of which appear only once. The TCR sequence derives from a human donor in good health. Some libraries in this study had Jurkat cell RNA spiked in. J is TRBJ2-3 and V is TRBV28, with 13 bases identical to TRBD2. The sample taken for sequencing was naive CD8+ T cells from blood, with Jurkat cell RNA spiked in. Subset here: FACS-sorted CD8+CD4-CCR7+CD45RA+ naive T cells. The CDR3 DNA is TGTGCCAGCAGTTCCTGGACTAGCGGGAGTGCAGATACGCAGTATTTT. Protein product: CASSSWTSGSADTQYF.